This TCR beta chain was identified during a study of T cell responses to AZD1222 COVID-19 vaccine. The CDR3 has 13 residues. Germline lookup yields CDR1 SGHKS and CDR2 YYEKEE (reference sequence). The V gene lost 4 bases and the J gene lost 2 bases, with 9 bases spanning the gap. In the case of this clone: Its antigen is currently unknown.

TCRdb's copy holds only in-frame clones and misses some; the assay was immunoSEQ multiplex PCR. Among 87,000 or so clones listed, around 90% were seen once. Study-wide points: Donors were largely white British and mainly female; clonal diversity was possibly underestimated. The repertoires were collected only after the peak T cell response.

The sequence was collected from an adult in good health. The sample in question was peripheral blood, obtained on day 0 of AZD1222 vaccination. The chain recombines TRBV5-5 with TRBJ1-1, with D tentatively TRBD1 (5 bases). The CDR3 DNA sequence: TGTGCCAGCAGCCGGGGGGGAAACACTGAAGCTTTCTTT. Translating gives CASSRGGNTEAFF.